Following are 25 T cell receptor beta chains from one sample sequenced in a study of early T cells in non-severe SARS-CoV-2 infection. TCRdb reprocessed the 5' RACE reads with MiXCR, giving one entry per CDR3 protein. The table records about 61,000 distinct CDR3 sequences, about 12% of them present only once. The sample here was whole blood, taken at baseline. The receptors originated from an adult who was a healthcare worker with PCR-confirmed SARS-CoV-2 infection or an uninfected control (not recorded which). The donor label of this sample is uncertain.

J is TRBJ1-1 and V is TRBV20-1; the D is unclear. Trimming took 2 bases from V and 4 from J, leaving 5 bases between them. Germline V gives CDR1 DFQATT, CDR2 SNEGSKA (reference sequence). The CDR3 is made up of 11 amino acids. CDR3 loop: CSARPLTEAFF. The CDR3 coding sequence is TGCAGTGCTAGACCGCTCACTGAAGCTTTCTTT.

The table lists this clonotype with a few counts. The V call is TRBV19, the J call TRBJ2-6; 9 nucleotides agree with TRBD1. Germline V gives CDR1 LNHDA, CDR2 SQIVND (reference sequence). This CDR3 comprises 17 residues. V shed 5 bases and J 1 base; nucleotides not matched to a gene: 6. CDR3 DNA: TGTGCCAGTAGTCACGGACAGGGGACTTCTGGGGCCAACGTCCTGACTTTC. This gives the protein CASSHGQGTSGANVLTF.

This sequence joins TRBV5-1 and TRBJ2-2; 7 nucleotides align to TRBD1. Germline trimming cut 4 bases from V and 3 bases from J; bases unmatched to any gene: 6. Germline values: CDR1 SGHRS, CDR2 YFSETQ. The CDR3 covers 15 residues. The CDR3 here is CASSAQGDYTGELFF. The CDR3 bases are TGCGCCAGCAGCGCGCAGGGGGATTACACCGGGGAGCTGTTTTTT.

A few counts support this clonotype. The chain links TRBV5-6 to TRBJ1-5, with D unresolved. The germline V and J ends were trimmed by 0 bases and 3 bases, with 7 bases remaining between them. The CDR3 has 14 residues. From germline, CDR1 is SGHDT and CDR2 YYEEEE. DNA of the CDR3: TGTGCCAGCAGCTTGGGAGGATACAATCAGCCCCAGCATTTT. Amino acid sequence: CASSLGGYNQPQHF.

The V call is TRBV11-2, the J call TRBJ1-3; no clear D. This CDR3 has 17 amino acids. Between the trimmed V and J ends, which lost 2 bases and 4 bases, there was a span of 18 bases. Per the germline V gene, CDR1 is SGHAT and CDR2 is FQNNGV. CDR3 coding DNA: TGTGCCAGCAGCTTATTGGGAGGGCCGCGTCTGGGAAACACCATATATTTT. This codes for CASSLLGGPRLGNTIYF.

This clonotype was detected a few times. This chain links TRBV2 with TRBJ2-5, with D perhaps TRBD1 (5 bases). Per germline, CDR1 SNHLY and CDR2 FYNNEI. Trimming pared 3 bases from V and 7 bases from J, leaving 9 bases between. This CDR3 has 12 residues. The CDR3 nucleotides read TGTGCCAGCAGTGACAGGGTCGGGACCCAGTACTTC. Amino acid sequence: CASSDRVGTQYF.

This chain links TRBV10-1 with TRBJ1-3; D may be TRBD1 (5 bases). Germline values: CDR1 WNHNN, CDR2 SYGVQD (reference sequence). The CDR3 spans 14 residues. V shed 0 bases and J shed 6 bases, with 9 bases lying between them. In DNA, the CDR3 is TGCGCCAGCAGTGAGTCGAGGGGCGAAAACACCATATATTTT. Encoded protein: CASSESRGENTIYF.

This clonotype was seen only a few times. This chain connects TRBV4-1 to TRBJ1-2, with 8 bases that match TRBD1. CDR3 length equals 16 residues. V lost 4 bases to trimming and J lost 5 bases; unmatched junction nucleotides: 12. Germline V lookup: CDR1 MGHRA, CDR2 YSYEKL. CDR3 region: CASSLTPQTGDYGYTF. DNA for the CDR3: TGCGCCAGCAGCCTTACCCCGCAGACAGGGGATTATGGCTACACCTTC.

As DNA, the CDR3 is TGTGCCACCAGCAGAGGCCGGGACAGGAACACTGAAGCTTTCTTT. Protein sequence: CATSRGRDRNTEAFF. This chain connects TRBV15 to TRBJ1-1, with TRBD1 identical over 7 bases. The V gene's germline CDR1 is LNHNV and CDR2 YYDKDF (reference sequence). The CDR3 sequence is 15 residues long. V was pared by 1 base and J by 1 base, with 3 bases of the junction left unmatched.

With regard to this clonotype: A much larger clone sits a single nucleotide away, making a read error possible. V usage is TRBV25-1 and J usage is TRBJ1-1; D unclear. Germline values: CDR1 MGHDK, CDR2 SYGVNS. CDR3 size: 11 residues. Trimming pared 7 bases from V and 2 bases from J, leaving 5 bases between. CDR3 region: CASISNTEAFF. The CDR3 bases are TGTGCCAGCATCAGTAACACTGAAGCTTTCTTT.

At least ten counts were recorded for this clonotype. The rearrangement uses TRBV6-5 and TRBJ1-6; D may be TRBD1 (5 bases). Trimming cost V 5 bases and J 0 bases, with 8 bases left between them. The germline V gene encodes CDR1 MNHEY and CDR2 SVGAGI. This CDR3 has 15 amino acids. Here the CDR3 DNA reads TGTGCCAGCAGTGAGACAGTCTCCTATAATTCACCCCTCCACTTT. This sequence encodes CASSETVSYNSPLHF.

The chain combines TRBV3-1 with TRBJ2-3; 9 nucleotides line up with TRBD2. The CDR3 sequence is 18 residues long. The junction had 10 bases not matched to a gene; V was cut back by 0 bases and J by 3 bases. Germline loops: CDR1 LGHDT, CDR2 YNNKEL (reference sequence). CDR3 in DNA: TGTGCCAGCAGCCAAGATGGGCGCGGTAGCGGGGGTACAGATACGCAGTATTTT. Its protein product is CASSQDGRGSGGTDTQYF.

This clonotype was counted only a few times. The rearrangement uses TRBV5-1 and TRBJ2-2; no reliable D call. V gave up 0 bases and J gave up 4 bases, with 4 bases separating them. Looked up from germline, CDR1 is SGHRS and CDR2 is YFSETQ. The CDR3 runs 13 residues. The CDR3: CASSLEITGELFF. CDR3 bases: TGCGCCAGCAGCTTGGAAATCACCGGGGAGCTGTTTTTT.

The chain links TRBV5-5 to TRBJ2-7, with D perhaps being TRBD1 or TRBD2 (5 bases each). The V gene's germline CDR1 is SGHKS and CDR2 YYEKEE (reference sequence). The CDR3 covers 14 residues. V lost 4 bases, J lost 6 bases, and 17 bases lay in between. CDR3 DNA sequence: TGTGCCAGCAGCAGCCGGGACCGCGGGTCCGAGCAGTACGTC. Translating gives CASSSRDRGSEQYV.

V usage is TRBV20-1 and J usage is TRBJ1-6; unclear D gene. Germline lookup yields CDR1 DFQATT and CDR2 SNEGSKA (reference sequence). This CDR3 has 16 residues. The V end was cut by 3 bases, the J end by 4 bases, with 16 bases between. For the CDR3, the DNA is TGCAGTGCTAGGGTCGTGGAGTCATGGTATAATTCACCCCTCCACTTT. Protein product: CSARVVESWYNSPLHF.

This clonotype turned up a few times. CDR3 loop: CASSPPRRQETQYF. CDR3 sequence (DNA): TGTGCCAGCAGCCCCCCGCGGAGACAAGAGACCCAGTACTTC. The V call is TRBV13, the J call TRBJ2-5; the D is unclear. Trimming removed 5 bases at V and 2 bases at J, with 12 bases between. The CDR3 contains 14 residues. Per germline, CDR1 PRHDT and CDR2 FYEKMQ (reference sequence).

The V and J genes are TRBV19 and TRBJ2-1, with 7 bases aligning to TRBD1. V lost 3 bases and J lost 1; bases outside the gene matches: 3. CDR1 LNHDA and CDR2 SQIVND come from the germline V gene (reference sequence). CDR3 length: 15 residues. CDR3 amino acids: CASSIGDRSYNEQFF. DNA of the CDR3: TGTGCCAGTAGTATTGGGGACAGATCCTACAATGAGCAGTTCTTC.

In this sample, this clonotype turned up a few times. The V call is TRBV5-1, the J call TRBJ2-5; 8 bases are a match to TRBD2. This CDR3 region has 16 residues. CDR1 and CDR2 (germline): SGHRS, YFSETQ. V trimming: 0 bases; J trimming: 0 bases; junction bases outside the gene matches: 4. CDR3 sequence (DNA): TGCGCCAGCAGCTTGGGGGCTAGCGGGTACCAAGAGACCCAGTACTTC. Amino acids: CASSLGASGYQETQYF.

Regarding this clonotype: Given a much more abundant clone one base away, this may be a read error. The conserved final phenylalanine or tryptophan is absent from the CDR3, which likely points to a read error. The chain is built from TRBV29-1 and TRBJ2-5; TRBD2 aligns across 11 bases. This CDR3 spans 12 amino acids. Per the germline V gene, CDR1 is SQVTM and CDR2 is ANQGSEA. Losses at the gene ends were 6 bases for V and 4 bases for J; bases not matched to a gene: 1. This CDR3 is CSVGTSGETQYS. The CDR3 DNA reads as TGCAGCGTAGGGACTAGCGGAGAGACCCAGTACTCC.

V gene TRBV29-1 combines with J gene TRBJ2-5, with D perhaps TRBD1 or TRBD2 (5 bases each). This CDR3 comprises 17 residues. The germline gives CDR1 SQVTM, CDR2 ANQGSEA. V was clipped by 4 bases and J by 5 bases, with 26 bases between them. The CDR3 here is CSVARSVGTPEEETQYF. In DNA, the CDR3 is TGCAGCGTTGCAAGATCGGTCGGGACGCCCGAGGAGGAGACCCAGTACTTC.

This clonotype has only a few counts. V usage is TRBV12-3 or TRBV12-4 and J usage is TRBJ1-6; 7 bases match TRBD1. The CDR3 totals 14 residues. The trim removed 5 bases at V and 10 bases at J, leaving 8 bases unmatched. The CDR3 reads CASSPRRTGSPLHF. The CDR3, as DNA: TGTGCCAGCAGTCCCCGGAGGACAGGATCACCCCTCCACTTT.

The genes are TRBV5-4 and TRBJ2-3, with 11 bases fitting TRBD1. V gave up 3 bases and J gave up 3 bases; unmatched junction bases: 3. The CDR3 is 15 amino acids. Germline loops: CDR1 SGHNT, CDR2 YYREEE (reference sequence). This chain's CDR3 is CASSYGTGGTDTQYF. CDR3 nucleotides: TGTGCCAGCAGCTACGGGACAGGGGGAACAGATACGCAGTATTTT.

This clonotype was found many times. The CDR3 coding sequence is TGTGCCAGCAGTTACTCCCGACAGGGCAGGGAAAGAGAGACCCAGTACTTC. It codes for CASSYSRQGRERETQYF. The chain employs TRBV6-6 and TRBJ2-5; 7 bases align to TRBD1. Per germline, CDR1 MNHNY and CDR2 SVGAGI (reference sequence). The CDR3 runs 17 residues. Unmatched junction bases numbered 11, after V lost 0 bases and J lost 4 bases.

This clonotype was picked up many times. V is TRBV29-1 and J is TRBJ2-5, with D perhaps assigned TRBD1 or TRBD2 (5 bases each). The length of the CDR3 is 13 residues. V was shortened by 5 bases and J by 1 base, with 11 bases between the two germline ends. Germline CDR1 reads SQVTM; CDR2 reads ANQGSEA. The CDR3 sequence: CSVTGTAQETQYF. In DNA form, the CDR3 reads TGCAGCGTTACCGGGACCGCCCAAGAGACCCAGTACTTC.

The rearrangement uses TRBV5-6 and TRBJ2-7; perhaps TRBD1 as D (7 bases). The CDR3 covers 19 residues. Trimming pared 0 bases from V and 5 bases from J, leaving 27 bases between. Germline loops: CDR1 SGHDT, CDR2 YYEEEE. Here the CDR3 reads CASSLGWQGGAISRNEQYV. As DNA, the CDR3 is TGTGCCAGCAGCTTGGGTTGGCAGGGGGGAGCCATATCTCGAAACGAGCAGTACGTC.